These T cell receptor beta chains were read from a single sample in a study of vaccination and CD4 T cells after COVID-19. TCRdb redid the calling of the PCR reads with MiXCR, one entry per CDR3 protein. The sample shows fewer than 10,000 distinct CDR3 sequences, about 60% of them seen only once. No antigen is known for these receptors. Sample: CD4+ T cells from blood, cultured in vitro. All receptors come from a human donor who had recovered from COVID-19. Each CDR3 is given with its conserved first and last residue. A D gene is named only where the DNA matches it firmly. Expanded clones get a size class; other rows say once, few or many, or leave the size out.

v_call: TRBV7-2
d_call: .
j_call: TRBJ2-2
clone_size: medium-sized
cdr3_nt: TGTGCCAGCAGCCGCCTTGGGGAATCGCTGTTTTTT
cdr3_aa: CASSRLGESLFF

v_call: TRBV20-1
d_call: TRBD2
j_call: TRBJ2-3
clone_size: .
cdr3_nt: TGCAGTGCTAGAGGGGGACTAGCTTCCGATACGCAGTATTTT
cdr3_aa: CSARGGLASDTQYF

v_call: TRBV7-9
d_call: TRBD1
j_call: TRBJ2-2
clone_size: few
cdr3_nt: TGTGCCAGCAGTTACAGGGGGTACACCGGGGAGCTGTTTTTT
cdr3_aa: CASSYRGYTGELFF

v_call: TRBV10-3
d_call: TRBD1
j_call: TRBJ2-5
clone_size: .
cdr3_nt: TGTGCCATCCGTACCACAGGACAGGCGGAAGAGACCCAGTACTTC
cdr3_aa: CAIRTTGQAEETQYF

v_call: TRBV28
d_call: .
j_call: TRBJ1-1
clone_size: .
cdr3_nt: TGTGCCACCTCAAGGCTTTCCCTCCAGGGGAGCATGAACACTGAAGCTTTCTTT
cdr3_aa: CATSRLSLQGSMNTEAFF

v_call: TRBV2
d_call: TRBD2
j_call: TRBJ2-5
clone_size: .
cdr3_nt: TGTGCCAGCAGTGGGGGGCTAGCGGGAGTTTGGCAAGAGACCCAGTACTTC
cdr3_aa: CASSGGLAGVWQETQYF

v_call: TRBV24-1
d_call: TRBD2
j_call: TRBJ2-1
clone_size: .
cdr3_nt: TGTGCCACCAGTGACCCTAGCGGTAGCTCCTACAATGAGCAGTTCTTC
cdr3_aa: CATSDPSGSSYNEQFF

v_call: TRBV20-1
d_call: .
j_call: TRBJ1-6
clone_size: few
cdr3_nt: TGCAGTGCTAGAGATCCCGACCTGCACTCACCCCTCCACTTT
cdr3_aa: CSARDPDLHSPLHF

v_call: TRBV6-1
d_call: .
j_call: TRBJ2-5
clone_size: .
cdr3_nt: TGTGCCAGCAGAGAGAGGTACCAAGAGACCCAGTACTTC
cdr3_aa: CASRERYQETQYF

v_call: TRBV20-1
d_call: TRBD2
j_call: TRBJ2-3
clone_size: .
cdr3_nt: TGCAGTGCTAGACCCTTAGCGGGAGGGCCCGATTCTAGCACAGATACGCAGTATTTT
cdr3_aa: CSARPLAGGPDSSTDTQYF

v_call: TRBV6-1
d_call: TRBD1
j_call: TRBJ1-5
clone_size: .
cdr3_nt: TGTGCCAGCAGTCGACAGGGGGCGCGTCAGCCCCAGCATTTT
cdr3_aa: CASSRQGARQPQHF

v_call: TRBV7-2
d_call: TRBD2
j_call: TRBJ2-3
clone_size: few
cdr3_nt: TGTGCCAGCAGACCGACTAGCGGGAGTTGGACAGATACGCAGTATTTT
cdr3_aa: CASRPTSGSWTDTQYF

v_call: TRBV6-1
d_call: .
j_call: TRBJ2-2
clone_size: few
cdr3_nt: TGTGCCAGCAGAGGCCCAAGTAACACCGGGGAGCTGTTTTTT
cdr3_aa: CASRGPSNTGELFF

v_call: TRBV4-3
d_call: .
j_call: TRBJ1-2
clone_size: .
cdr3_nt: TGCGCCAGCAGCCTAGGGGAGGGGGAAGGGAGAGGCTACACCTTC
cdr3_aa: CASSLGEGEGRGYTF

v_call: TRBV20-1
d_call: .
j_call: TRBJ2-7
clone_size: .
cdr3_nt: TGCAGTGCTAGGACCCCAGGCGGGATGTACGAGCAGTACTTC
cdr3_aa: CSARTPGGMYEQYF

v_call: TRBV19
d_call: TRBD1
j_call: TRBJ1-5
clone_size: few
cdr3_nt: TGTGCCAGTAGGAACGGACAGGGCTGGGGGCCCCAGCATTTT
cdr3_aa: CASRNGQGWGPQHF

v_call: TRBV19
d_call: .
j_call: TRBJ2-6
clone_size: .
cdr3_nt: TGTGCCAGTAGTGTCCGGGGCGACGTCCTGACTTTC
cdr3_aa: CASSVRGDVLTF

v_call: TRBV7-8
d_call: TRBD1
j_call: TRBJ1-4
clone_size: .
cdr3_nt: TGTGCCAGCAGGGACAGGGGAAGCACTAATGAAAAACTGTTTTTT
cdr3_aa: CASRDRGSTNEKLFF

v_call: TRBV5-1
d_call: .
j_call: TRBJ2-7
clone_size: .
cdr3_nt: TGCGCCAGCAGCTTGGAAGGACGGACCTACGAGCAGTACTTC
cdr3_aa: CASSLEGRTYEQYF

v_call: TRBV6-2/TRBV6-3
d_call: .
j_call: TRBJ2-2
clone_size: once
cdr3_nt: TGTGCCAGCAGCCTAGAAACCGGGGAGCTGTTTTTT
cdr3_aa: CASSLETGELFF

v_call: TRBV24-1
d_call: TRBD1
j_call: TRBJ1-5
clone_size: .
cdr3_nt: TGTGCCACCAGTGATGCAGGGGGGGGTCAGCCCCAGCATTTT
cdr3_aa: CATSDAGGGQPQHF

v_call: TRBV20-1
d_call: .
j_call: TRBJ2-7
clone_size: .
cdr3_nt: TGCAGTGTGCCGACAGCCTTTGGGGAGCAGTACTTC
cdr3_aa: CSVPTAFGEQYF

v_call: TRBV28
d_call: .
j_call: TRBJ2-7
clone_size: few
cdr3_nt: TGTGCCAGCAGTTTCGGGAGTTCCTACGAGCAGTACTTC
cdr3_aa: CASSFGSSYEQYF

v_call: TRBV6-1
d_call: .
j_call: TRBJ1-6
clone_size: few
cdr3_nt: TGTGCCAGCAGTCCCCGACAAGGTGGTAATTCACCCCTCCACTTT
cdr3_aa: CASSPRQGGNSPLHF

v_call: TRBV15
d_call: .
j_call: TRBJ1-4
clone_size: .
cdr3_nt: TGTGCCACCAGCGGGGGACGCGGTAATGAAAAACTGTTTTTT
cdr3_aa: CATSGGRGNEKLFF

v_call: TRBV2
d_call: TRBD1
j_call: TRBJ1-5
clone_size: once
cdr3_nt: TGTGCCAGCAGTGCAAGGACAGGGTCAAGCAATCAGCCCCAGCATTTT
cdr3_aa: CASSARTGSSNQPQHF

v_call: TRBV4-1
d_call: TRBD1
j_call: TRBJ2-5
clone_size: .
cdr3_nt: TGCGCCAGCAGCCAAGCAAGAGGGACAGGGGAGACCCAGTACTTC
cdr3_aa: CASSQARGTGETQYF

v_call: TRBV7-8
d_call: .
j_call: TRBJ2-7
clone_size: .
cdr3_nt: TGTGCCAGCAGCCCCCAAATTCTACAGGGTCGACGGCAGTACTTC
cdr3_aa: CASSPQILQGRRQYF

v_call: TRBV7-9
d_call: .
j_call: TRBJ2-2
clone_size: once
cdr3_nt: TGTGCCAGCAAAGGGACGAACACCGGGGAGCTGTTTTTT
cdr3_aa: CASKGTNTGELFF